This record covers a single T cell receptor (beta chain). Measured with immunoSEQ multiplex PCR; TCRdb has only the in-frame clones, and not every one. Of 55,000 to 90,000 clones listed, 84% are singletons. Trimming cost V 4 bases and J 4 bases; bases outside gene matches: 3. The CDR3 consists of 13 residues. CDR1 is LGHDT, CDR2 YNNKEL, per germline (reference sequence). This sample is part of a study of control samples from healthy donors and cancer patients. Sequenced input: blood. This receptor was taken from a man aged 50 to 59 in good health. This sequence joins TRBV3-1 (or the pseudogene TRBV3-2) and TRBJ2-5; 7 bases agree with TRBD1. The CDR3 reads CASSPPGGETQYF. Written as DNA, the CDR3 is TGTGCCAGCAGCCCCCCAGGGGGAGAGACCCAGTACTTC.